This entry concerns a single T cell receptor beta chain. This clone was seen more than once but under ten times. It lacks a known antigen. No base quality values were provided; no much bigger clone lies one nucleotide off. The data were obtained in a study of shared T cell receptors in the human thymus (dated by TCRdb to about 2021). With regard to the full study: The study investigated the way shared, self-reactive T-cell receptor alpha chains are produced in the human thymus.

The germline V gene encodes CDR1 MDHEN and CDR2 SYDVKM. From the cysteine through the phenylalanine, the CDR3 covers 15 amino acids. Solely the CDR3 DNA is kept, with 45 bases framed from the first base. V trim: 6 bases; J trim: 5 bases; unmatched bases: 12. The library was produced with the immunoSEQ multiplex PCR assay. TCRdb took over this immuneACCESS table, retaining in-frame rearrangements with V and J assigned. Such tables are incomplete; in checked studies, under half of the missing clones stem from an unresolved V gene, and the remainder is unexplained. This sample gives some 760,000 clones in total; roughly 85% of them show up just once. The ten top clones hold over 0.008% of the sample. The sample was also reused in another study, on human thymus T cells. As described in the second report: Immunologically healthy infants undergoing open corrective cardiac surgery for congenital heart defects in Finland were used as donors. Thymus tissue was obtained as surgical resects removed during corrective cardiac surgery. Both the thymic and the peripheral blood repertoires appeared to show biased V and J gene segment usage. According to the related research, thymic TCR repertoires were highly overlapping among unrelated individuals. The study used 7 or 8 infant thymus samples plus four related peripheral blood samples to characterize TCR alpha and beta repertoires. The infant donors were about 6 to 244 days old, and the cohort included five to seven males and two females. Thymocytes were freed from the tissue by mechanical means and kept at -70 degrees C as pellets of 10-30 million cells. A QIAsymphony instrument was used to extract genomic DNA from the frozen cell pellets. TCRB and TCRAD loci were amplified from a standardized quantity of quality-controlled genomic DNA using the immunoSEQ multiplex PCR assay. The amplicons covered the V(D)J region and were long enough to include the CDR3 and to identify the V and J genes. Through the commercial immunoSEQ service, the amplicons were sequenced on an Illumina platform. Corrections for primer bias and sequencing errors followed previously described methods, while TCRAD and TCRB definitions were based on the IMGT database. Analysis of the repertoires was done with immunoSEQ Analyzer 3.0 and VDJTools and included basic statistics, V/J segment usage, diversity estimates, rarefaction and pairwise overlap. Diversity was estimated using the Chao1, ChaoE, Efron-Thisted, Shannon and inverse Simpson indices, and was also estimated on datasets down-sampled to the size of the smallest sample. Repertoire overlap used strict matching of CDR3 nucleotide sequence, V gene and J gene, with Jaccard-based multidimensional scaling clustering. On average, thymus samples gave hundreds of thousands of unique TCRB clonotypes, whereas blood samples gave about 84,000.

The sample comprised thymocytes. The receptor was derived from a girl under three years old with a congenital heart defect. Donor details come from another sample of the same person, matched by shared clones. Here the chain combines TRBV28 and TRBJ2-5; 7 central bases correspond to TRBD1. The CDR3 loop reads CASRRSRGFRETQYF. Read as DNA, the sequence is TGTGCCAGCAGAAGAAGCAGGGGGTTTAGGGAGACCCAGTACTTC.